This T cell receptor (beta chain) came from a study of identical twins. Study observations and caveats: Insertions ran lower in abundant cord blood beta clonotypes, though not in memory repertoires. Sequences that were out-of-frame, alpha and twin-shared displayed an excess of low generation probability.

The CDR3 totals 13 residues. CDR1 is LNHDA and CDR2 is SQIVND in the germline V gene (reference sequence). V lost 5 bases, J lost 0 bases, and 5 bases lay in between. There are many counts of this clonotype. What it binds is not known. TCRdb analysed the 5' RACE reads with MiXCR anew, one entry per CDR3 protein. Of approximately 590,000 distinct CDR3 sequences in the sample, around 9.6% were seen once. These data were also filed under a second study, of yellow fever vaccine responses in identical twins. That study adds: Reportedly, twins' vaccine T cell responses looked partly convergent and partly personalized.

The source of this sequence is a woman in her late teens or twenties in good health. This chain connects TRBV19 to TRBJ1-3; D unresolved. Sequenced: PBMCs. The CDR3 region has the DNA TGTGCCAGTAGTTACAGCTCTGGAAACACCATATATTTT. This encodes CASSYSSGNTIYF.